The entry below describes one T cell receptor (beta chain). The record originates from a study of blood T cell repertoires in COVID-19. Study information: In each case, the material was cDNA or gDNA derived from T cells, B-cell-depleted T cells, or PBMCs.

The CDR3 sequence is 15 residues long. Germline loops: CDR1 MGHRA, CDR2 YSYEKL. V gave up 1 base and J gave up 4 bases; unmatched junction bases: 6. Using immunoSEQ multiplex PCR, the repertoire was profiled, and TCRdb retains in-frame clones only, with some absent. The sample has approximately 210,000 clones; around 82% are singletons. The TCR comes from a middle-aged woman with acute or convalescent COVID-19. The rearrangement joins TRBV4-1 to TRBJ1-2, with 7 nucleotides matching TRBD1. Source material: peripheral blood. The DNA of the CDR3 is TGCGCCAGCAGCCAAGGAGGACAGGAGACCTATGGCTACACCTTC. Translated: CASSQGGQETYGYTF.